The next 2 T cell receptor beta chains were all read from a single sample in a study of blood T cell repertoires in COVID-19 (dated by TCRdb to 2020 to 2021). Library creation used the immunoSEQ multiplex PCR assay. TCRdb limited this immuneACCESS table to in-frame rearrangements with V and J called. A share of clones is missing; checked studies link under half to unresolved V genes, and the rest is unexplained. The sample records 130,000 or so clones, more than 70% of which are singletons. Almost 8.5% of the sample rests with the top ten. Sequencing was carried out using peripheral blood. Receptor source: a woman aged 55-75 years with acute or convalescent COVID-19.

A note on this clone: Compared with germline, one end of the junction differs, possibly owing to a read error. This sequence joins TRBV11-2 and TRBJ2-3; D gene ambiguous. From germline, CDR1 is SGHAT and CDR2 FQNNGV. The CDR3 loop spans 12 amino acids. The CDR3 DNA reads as TGTGCCAGCAGGTTTAGCAAAGATACGCAGTATTTT. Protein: CASRFSKDTQYF.

The CDR3 DNA sequence: TGTGCCAGCAGCCAAGACCTTTTAGTCGCTAATTCACCCCTCCACTTT. It is translated as CASSQDLLVANSPLHF. V is TRBV4-2 and J is TRBJ1-6; D gene uncertain. Germline loops: CDR1 LGHNA, CDR2 YNFKEQ. The length of the CDR3 is 16 residues. V lost 0 bases and J 6 bases, leaving 12 bases between the germline ends.